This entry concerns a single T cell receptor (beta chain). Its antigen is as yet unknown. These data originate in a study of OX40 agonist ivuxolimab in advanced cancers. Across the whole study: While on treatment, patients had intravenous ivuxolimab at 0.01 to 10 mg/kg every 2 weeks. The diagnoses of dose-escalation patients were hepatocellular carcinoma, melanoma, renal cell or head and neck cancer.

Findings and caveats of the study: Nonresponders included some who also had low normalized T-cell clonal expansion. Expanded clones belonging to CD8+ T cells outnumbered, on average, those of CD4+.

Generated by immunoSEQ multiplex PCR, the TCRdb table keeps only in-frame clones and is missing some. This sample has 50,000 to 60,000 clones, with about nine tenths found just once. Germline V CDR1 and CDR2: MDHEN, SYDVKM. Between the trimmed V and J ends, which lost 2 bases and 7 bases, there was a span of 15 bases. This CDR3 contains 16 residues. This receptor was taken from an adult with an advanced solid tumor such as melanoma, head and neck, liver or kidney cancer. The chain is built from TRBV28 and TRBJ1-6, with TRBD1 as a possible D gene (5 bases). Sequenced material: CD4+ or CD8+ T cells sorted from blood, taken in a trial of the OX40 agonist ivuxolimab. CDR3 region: CASSLKERGWNSPLHF. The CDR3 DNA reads TGTGCCAGCAGTTTAAAGGAGAGGGGATGGAATTCACCCCTCCACTTT.